This T cell receptor beta chain is drawn from a study of T cell changes during pregnancy in multiple sclerosis. Using immunoSEQ multiplex PCR, the repertoire was profiled, and TCRdb retains in-frame clones only, with some absent. The sample has just under 40,000 clones, about nine tenths seen once. From germline, CDR1 is MGHRA and CDR2 YSYEKL. The trim removed 0 bases at V and 11 bases at J, leaving 3 bases unmatched. The CDR3 runs to 13 residues. This receptor was obtained from a female donor in good health, enrolled as a control in a pregnancy study. The rearrangement joins TRBV4-1 to TRBJ1-2, with 10 bases aligning to TRBD1. The specimen comprised CD4+ T cells from peripheral blood mononuclear cells, sampled in the first trimester of pregnancy. CDR3 region: CASSQDGDRGYTF. The CDR3 coding sequence is TGCGCCAGCAGCCAAGATGGGGACAGGGGTTACACCTTC.